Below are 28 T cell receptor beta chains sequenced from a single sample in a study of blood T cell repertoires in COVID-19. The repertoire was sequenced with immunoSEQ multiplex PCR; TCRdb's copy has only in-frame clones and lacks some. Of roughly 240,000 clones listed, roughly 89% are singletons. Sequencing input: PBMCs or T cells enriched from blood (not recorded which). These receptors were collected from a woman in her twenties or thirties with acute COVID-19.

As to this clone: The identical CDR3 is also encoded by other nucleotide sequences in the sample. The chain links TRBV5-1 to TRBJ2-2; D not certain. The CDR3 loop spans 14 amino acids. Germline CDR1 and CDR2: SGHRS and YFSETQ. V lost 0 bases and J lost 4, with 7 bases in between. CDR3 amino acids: CASSLAGGTGELFF. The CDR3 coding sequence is TGCGCCAGCAGCTTGGCGGGTGGCACCGGGGAGCTGTTTTTT.

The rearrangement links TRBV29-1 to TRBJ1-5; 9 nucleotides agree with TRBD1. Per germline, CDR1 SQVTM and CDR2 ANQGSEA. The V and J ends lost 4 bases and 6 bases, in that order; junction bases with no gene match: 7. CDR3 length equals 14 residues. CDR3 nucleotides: TGCAGCGTTGGCCGGGACAGGGAAGGTCAGCCCCAGCATTTT. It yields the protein CSVGRDREGQPQHF.

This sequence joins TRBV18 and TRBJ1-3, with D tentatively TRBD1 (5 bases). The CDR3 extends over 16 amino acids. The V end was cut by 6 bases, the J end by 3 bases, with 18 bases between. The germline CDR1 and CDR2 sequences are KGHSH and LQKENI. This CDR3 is CASSVGGEIGGNTIYF. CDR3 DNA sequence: TGTGCCAGCTCCGTCGGAGGGGAAATCGGTGGAAACACCATATATTTT.

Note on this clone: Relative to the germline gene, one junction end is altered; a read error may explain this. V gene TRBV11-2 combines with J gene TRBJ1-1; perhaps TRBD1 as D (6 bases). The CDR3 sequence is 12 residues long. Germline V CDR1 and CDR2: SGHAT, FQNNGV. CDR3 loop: CASSQGGAPEGF. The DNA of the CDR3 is TGTGCCAGCAGCCAAGGGGGGGCCCCGGAGGGGTTT.

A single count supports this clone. CDR3: CASSLVPVGDVEQYF. The CDR3 nucleotides read TGTGCCAGCAGCTTGGTCCCCGTCGGAGACGTCGAGCAGTACTTC. The V call is TRBV5-6, the J call TRBJ2-7, with D unresolved. The CDR3 is 15 residues long. Per the germline V gene, CDR1 is SGHDT and CDR2 is YYEEEE. Trimming removed 0 bases from V and 6 bases from J, with 16 bases in between.

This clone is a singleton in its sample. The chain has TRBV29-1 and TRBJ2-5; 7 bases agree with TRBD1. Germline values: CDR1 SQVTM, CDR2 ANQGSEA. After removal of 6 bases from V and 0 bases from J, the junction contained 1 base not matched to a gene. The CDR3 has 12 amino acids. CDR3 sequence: CSVGQYQETQYF. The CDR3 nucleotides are TGCAGCGTGGGACAGTACCAAGAGACCCAGTACTTC.

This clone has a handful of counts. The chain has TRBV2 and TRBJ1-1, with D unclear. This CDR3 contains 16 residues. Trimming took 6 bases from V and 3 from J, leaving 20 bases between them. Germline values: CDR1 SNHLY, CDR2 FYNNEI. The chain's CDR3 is CASRKTTLWRDTEAFF. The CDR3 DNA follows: TGTGCCAGCAGAAAAACTACCCTCTGGAGGGACACTGAAGCTTTCTTT.

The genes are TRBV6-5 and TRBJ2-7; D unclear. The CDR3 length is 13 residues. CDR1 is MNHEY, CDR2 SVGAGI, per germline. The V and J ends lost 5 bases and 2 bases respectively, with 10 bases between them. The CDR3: CASSRQLTYEQYF. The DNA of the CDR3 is TGTGCCAGCAGTCGCCAGTTGACCTACGAGCAGTACTTC.

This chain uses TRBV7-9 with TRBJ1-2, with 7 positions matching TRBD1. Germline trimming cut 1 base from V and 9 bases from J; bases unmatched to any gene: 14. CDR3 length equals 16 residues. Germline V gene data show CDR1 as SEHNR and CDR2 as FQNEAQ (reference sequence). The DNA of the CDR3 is TGTGCCAGCAGCTTAGTCTACAGGGGCGGAAAATATAGCTACACCTTC. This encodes CASSLVYRGGKYSYTF.

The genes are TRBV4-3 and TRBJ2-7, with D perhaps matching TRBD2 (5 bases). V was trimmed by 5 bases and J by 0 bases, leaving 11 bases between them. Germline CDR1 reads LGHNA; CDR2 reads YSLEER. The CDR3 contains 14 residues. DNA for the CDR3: TGCGCCAGCAGCGCCGGACTCAGCTCCTACGAGCAGTACTTC. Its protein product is CASSAGLSSYEQYF.

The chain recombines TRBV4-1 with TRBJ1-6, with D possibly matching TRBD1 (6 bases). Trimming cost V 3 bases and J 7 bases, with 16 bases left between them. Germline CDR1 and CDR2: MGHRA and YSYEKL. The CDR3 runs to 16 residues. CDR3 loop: CASSHPVDRRNSPLHF. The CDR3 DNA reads TGCGCCAGCAGCCATCCGGTCGACAGGAGGAATTCACCCCTCCACTTT.

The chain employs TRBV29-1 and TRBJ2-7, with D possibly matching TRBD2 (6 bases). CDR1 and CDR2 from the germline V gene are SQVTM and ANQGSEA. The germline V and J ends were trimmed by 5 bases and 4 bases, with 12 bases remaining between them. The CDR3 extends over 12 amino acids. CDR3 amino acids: CSVMRGGYEQYF. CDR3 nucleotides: TGCAGCGTTATGAGGGGAGGATACGAGCAGTACTTC.

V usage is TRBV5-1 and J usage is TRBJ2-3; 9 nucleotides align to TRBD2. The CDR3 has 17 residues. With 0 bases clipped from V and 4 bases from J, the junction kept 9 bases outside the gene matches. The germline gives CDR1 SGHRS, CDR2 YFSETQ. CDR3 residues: CASSLENSGGGADTQYF. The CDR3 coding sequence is TGCGCCAGCAGCTTGGAGAATAGCGGGGGTGGCGCAGATACGCAGTATTTT.

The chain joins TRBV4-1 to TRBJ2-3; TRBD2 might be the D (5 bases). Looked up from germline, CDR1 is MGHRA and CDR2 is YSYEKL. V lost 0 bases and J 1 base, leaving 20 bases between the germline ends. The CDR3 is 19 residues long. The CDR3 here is CASSQDRLGGGIRTDTQYF. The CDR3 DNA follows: TGCGCCAGCAGCCAAGATCGACTTGGAGGTGGTATTCGCACAGATACGCAGTATTTT.

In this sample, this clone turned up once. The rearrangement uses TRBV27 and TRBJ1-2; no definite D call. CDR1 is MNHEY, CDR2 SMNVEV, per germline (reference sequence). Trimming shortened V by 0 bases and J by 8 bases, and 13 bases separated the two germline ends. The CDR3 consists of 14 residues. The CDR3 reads CASSLSSPHWGYTF. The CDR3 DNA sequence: TGTGCCAGCAGTTTATCGTCCCCTCACTGGGGCTACACCTTC.

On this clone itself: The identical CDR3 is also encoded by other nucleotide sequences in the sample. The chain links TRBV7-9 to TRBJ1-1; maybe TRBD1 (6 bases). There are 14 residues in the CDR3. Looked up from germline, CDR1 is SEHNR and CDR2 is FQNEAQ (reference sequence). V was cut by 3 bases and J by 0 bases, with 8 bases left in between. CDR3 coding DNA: TGTGCCAGCAGCTTGGACAGATTGAACACTGAAGCTTTCTTT. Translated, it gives CASSLDRLNTEAFF. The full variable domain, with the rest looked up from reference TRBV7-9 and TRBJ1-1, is DTGVSQNPRHKITKRGQNVTFRCDPISEHNRLYWYRQTLGQGPEFLTYFQNEAQLEKSRLLSDRFSAERPKGSFSTLEIQRTEQGDSAMYLCASSLDRLNTEAFFGQGTRLTVV.

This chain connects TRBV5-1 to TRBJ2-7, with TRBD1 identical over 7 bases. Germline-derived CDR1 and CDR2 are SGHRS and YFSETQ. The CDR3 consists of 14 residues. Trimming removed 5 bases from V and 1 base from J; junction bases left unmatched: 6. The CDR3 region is CASRLGTESYEQYF. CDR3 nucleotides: TGCGCCAGCAGGCTTGGGACAGAGTCCTACGAGCAGTACTTC.

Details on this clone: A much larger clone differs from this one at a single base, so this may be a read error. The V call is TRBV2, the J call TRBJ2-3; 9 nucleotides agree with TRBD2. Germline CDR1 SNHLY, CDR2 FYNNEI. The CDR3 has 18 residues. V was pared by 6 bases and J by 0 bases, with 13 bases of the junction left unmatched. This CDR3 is CASRETRLAEGSTDTQYF. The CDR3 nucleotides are TGTGCCAGCAGAGAAACCCGACTAGCGGAGGGTAGCACAGATACGCAGTATTTT.

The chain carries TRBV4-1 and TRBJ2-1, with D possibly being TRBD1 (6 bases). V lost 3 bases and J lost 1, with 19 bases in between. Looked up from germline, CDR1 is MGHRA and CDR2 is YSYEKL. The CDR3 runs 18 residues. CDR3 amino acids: CASSQDAPETGSYNEQFF. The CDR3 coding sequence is TGCGCCAGCAGCCAGGACGCCCCGGAAACAGGGTCCTACAATGAGCAGTTCTTC.

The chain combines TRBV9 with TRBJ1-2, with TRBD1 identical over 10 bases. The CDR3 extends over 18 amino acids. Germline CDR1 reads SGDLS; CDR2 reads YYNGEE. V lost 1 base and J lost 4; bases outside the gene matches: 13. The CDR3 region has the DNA TGTGCCAGCAGCGTACGATCAACGACAGGGGGCTTAGGCTATGGCTACACCTTC. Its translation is CASSVRSTTGGLGYGYTF.

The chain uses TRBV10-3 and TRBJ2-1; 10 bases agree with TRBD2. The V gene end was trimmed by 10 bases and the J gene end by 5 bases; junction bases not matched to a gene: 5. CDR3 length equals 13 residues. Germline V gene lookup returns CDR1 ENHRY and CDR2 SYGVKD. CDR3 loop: CATGLAENNEQFF. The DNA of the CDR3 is TGTGCCACCGGACTAGCGGAGAACAATGAGCAGTTCTTC.

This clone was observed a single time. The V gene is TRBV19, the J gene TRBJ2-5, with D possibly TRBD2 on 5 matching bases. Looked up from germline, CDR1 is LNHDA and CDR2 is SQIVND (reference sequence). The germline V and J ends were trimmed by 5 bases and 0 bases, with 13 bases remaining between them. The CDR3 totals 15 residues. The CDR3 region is CASSDMTTYQETQYF. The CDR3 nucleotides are TGTGCCAGTAGTGATATGACTACTTACCAAGAGACCCAGTACTTC.

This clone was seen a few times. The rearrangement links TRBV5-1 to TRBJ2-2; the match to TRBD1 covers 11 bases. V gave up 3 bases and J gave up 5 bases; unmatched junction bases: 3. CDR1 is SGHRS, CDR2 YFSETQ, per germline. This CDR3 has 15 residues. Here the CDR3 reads CASSWGTGGTGELFF. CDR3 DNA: TGCGCCAGCAGCTGGGGGACAGGGGGAACCGGGGAGCTGTTTTTT. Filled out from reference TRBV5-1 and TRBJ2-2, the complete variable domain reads KAGVTQTPRYLIKTRGQQVTLSCSPISGHRSVSWYQQTPGQGLQFLFEYFSETQRNKGNFPGRFSGRQFSNSRSEMNVSTLELGDSALYLCASSWGTGGTGELFFGEGSRLTVL.

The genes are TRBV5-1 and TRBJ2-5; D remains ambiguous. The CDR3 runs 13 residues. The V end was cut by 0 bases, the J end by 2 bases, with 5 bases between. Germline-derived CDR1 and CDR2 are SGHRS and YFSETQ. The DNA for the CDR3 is TGCGCCAGCAGCTTGGGGCTTCAAGAGACCCAGTACTTC. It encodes CASSLGLQETQYF. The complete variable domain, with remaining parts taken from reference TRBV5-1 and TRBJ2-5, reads KAGVTQTPRYLIKTRGQQVTLSCSPISGHRSVSWYQQTPGQGLQFLFEYFSETQRNKGNFPGRFSGRQFSNSRSEMNVSTLELGDSALYLCASSLGLQETQYFGPGTRLLVL.

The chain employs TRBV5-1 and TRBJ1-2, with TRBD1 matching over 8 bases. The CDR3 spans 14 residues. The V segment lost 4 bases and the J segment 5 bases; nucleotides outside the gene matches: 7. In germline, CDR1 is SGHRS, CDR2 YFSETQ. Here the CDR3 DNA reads TGCGCCAGCAGCAAAGGACAGGGTTGGTATGGCTACACCTTC. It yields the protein CASSKGQGWYGYTF.

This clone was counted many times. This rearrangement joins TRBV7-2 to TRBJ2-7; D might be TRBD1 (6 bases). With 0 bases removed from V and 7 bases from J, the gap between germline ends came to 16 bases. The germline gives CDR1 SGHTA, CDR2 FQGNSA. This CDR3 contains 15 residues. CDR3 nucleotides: TGTGCCAGCAGCTTAGCCACAGTAGAGGGGGAGGAGCAGTACTTC. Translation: CASSLATVEGEEQYF.

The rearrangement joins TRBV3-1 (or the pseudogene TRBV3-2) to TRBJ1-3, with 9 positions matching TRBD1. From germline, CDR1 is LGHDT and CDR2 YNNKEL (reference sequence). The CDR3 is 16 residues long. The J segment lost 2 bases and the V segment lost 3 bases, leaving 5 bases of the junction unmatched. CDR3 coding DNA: TGTGCCAGCAGCCAGGGGGACAGGGAAGCTGGAAACACCATATATTTT. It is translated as CASSQGDREAGNTIYF.

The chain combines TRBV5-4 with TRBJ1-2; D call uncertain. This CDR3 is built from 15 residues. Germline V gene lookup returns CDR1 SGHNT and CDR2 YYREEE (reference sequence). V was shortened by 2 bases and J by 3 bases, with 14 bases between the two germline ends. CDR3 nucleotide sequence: TGTGCCAGCAGCTTTAATCCTCTTCCCGACTATGGCTACACCTTC. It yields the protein CASSFNPLPDYGYTF.